Listed here are 5 T cell receptor beta chains from one sample, sequenced in a study of T cells in women clearing cervical HPV infection. Profiling relied on immunoSEQ multiplex PCR, and the TCRdb table lists in-frame clones only, not all of them. Its table lists about 39,000 clones. Material for sequencing was blood buffy coat. Receptors originate from a woman aged 18-70 years with a cervical HPV16 infection that either progressed to CIN3+ or cleared (not recorded which).

As for this clone: The read gets to within 3 residues of the CDR3 end, and the germline J gene fills in the rest. This chain joins TRBV18 and TRBJ1-2; TRBD1 aligns across 10 bases. V lost 4 bases and J lost 3; bases outside the gene matches: 2. This CDR3 has 14 amino acids. From germline, CDR1 is KGHSH and CDR2 LQKENI. The sequenced CDR3 bases are TGTGCCAGCTCACATGGACAGGGGGACTATGGC. This sequence encodes CASSHGQGDYG. The whole CDR3 region reads CASSHGQGDYGYTF. Based on the CDR3 plus reference TRBV18 and TRBJ1-2, the full variable domain is NAGVMQNPRHLVRRRGQEARLRCSPMKGHSHVYWYRQLPEEGLKFMVYLQKENIIDESGMPKERFSAEFPKEGPSILRIQQVVRGDSAAYFCASSHGQGDYGYTFGSGTRLTVV.

Details on this clone: Read sequence stops 3 residues before the CDR3 end, and the germline J gene provides the missing end. The chain uses TRBV6-1 and TRBJ1-5; D unresolved. V lost 3 bases, J lost 5 bases, and 11 bases lay in between. Per the germline V gene, CDR1 is MNHNS and CDR2 is SASEGT. The CDR3 is made up of 14 amino acids. CDR3 residues: CASSDDGRDQPQHF. Incomplete CDR3 DNA: TGTGCCAGCAGTGACGACGGTAGGGATCAGCCC.

A remark on this clone: The observed sequence ends 3 residues before the CDR3 terminus, with the missing tail filled in from the germline J gene. This chain joins TRBV7-9 and TRBJ2-3, with TRBD1 as a possible D gene (8 bases). Trimming pared 4 bases from V and 5 bases from J, leaving 13 bases between. In germline, CDR1 is SEHNR, CDR2 FQNEAQ (reference sequence). There are 14 residues in the CDR3. The CDR3 here is CASSSQGGVDTQYF. The DNA read from the CDR3 is TGTGCCAGCAGCTCACAGGGGGGGGTAGATACG.

Worth noting for this clone: The read ends 3 residues shy of where the CDR3 ends; the end is completed using the germline J gene. V and J are TRBV12-3 or TRBV12-4 and TRBJ2-1; possible D gene TRBD1, 5 bases. CDR3 length equals 15 residues. V was shortened by 6 bases and J by 3 bases, with 15 bases between the two germline ends. CDR3 bases read: TGTGCCAGCAGCCCTGGGGCTGGGAACTACAATGAG. Protein product: CASSPGAGNYNE. The entire CDR3 protein is CASSPGAGNYNEQFF.

Comment on this clone: The read comes to an end 3 residues before the CDR3 does, leaving the germline J gene to fill in the end. The V call is TRBV5-1, the J call TRBJ2-5; 11 bases align to TRBD2. Looked up from germline, CDR1 is SGHRS and CDR2 is YFSETQ. The junction had 2 bases not matched to a gene; V was cut back by 2 bases and J by 5 bases. The CDR3 loop spans 14 amino acids. The CDR3 DNA, read in part, is TGCGCCAGCAGCTTACTAGCGGGGGTTGAGACC. It codes for CASSLLAGVET. The CDR3, in full, reads CASSLLAGVETQYF.